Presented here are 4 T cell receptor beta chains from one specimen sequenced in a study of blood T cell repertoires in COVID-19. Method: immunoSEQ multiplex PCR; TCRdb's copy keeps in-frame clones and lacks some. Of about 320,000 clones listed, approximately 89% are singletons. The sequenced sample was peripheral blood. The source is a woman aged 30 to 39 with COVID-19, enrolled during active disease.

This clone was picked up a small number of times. The CDR3 DNA follows: TGTGCCAGCAGCTCCCGCCCCCGGGCCCAGCATTTT. Translated, it gives CASSSRPRAQHF. The chain has TRBV21-1 and TRBJ1-5. TRBV21-1 is assigned pseudogene status. This CDR3 comprises 12 residues.

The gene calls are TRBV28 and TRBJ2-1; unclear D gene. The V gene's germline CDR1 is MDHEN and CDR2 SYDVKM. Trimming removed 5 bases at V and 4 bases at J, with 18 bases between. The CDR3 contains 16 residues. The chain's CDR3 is CASSPLSQFVYNEQFF. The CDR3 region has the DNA TGTGCCAGCAGTCCTCTTAGCCAGTTCGTTTACAATGAGCAGTTCTTC.

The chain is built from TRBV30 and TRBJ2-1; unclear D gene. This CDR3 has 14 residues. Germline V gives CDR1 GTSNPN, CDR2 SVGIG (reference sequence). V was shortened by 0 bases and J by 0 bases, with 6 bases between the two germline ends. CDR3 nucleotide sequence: TGTGCCTGGAGTGTTAGGAGCTCCTACAATGAGCAGTTCTTC. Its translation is CAWSVRSSYNEQFF.

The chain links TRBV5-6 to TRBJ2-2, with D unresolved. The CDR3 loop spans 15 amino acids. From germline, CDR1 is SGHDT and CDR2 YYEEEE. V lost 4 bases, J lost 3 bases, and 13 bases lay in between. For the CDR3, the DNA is TGTGCCAGCAGCCTCCGGAGAGACTACACCGGGGAGCTGTTTTTT. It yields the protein CASSLRRDYTGELFF. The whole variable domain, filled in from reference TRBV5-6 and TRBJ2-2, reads DAGVTQSPTHLIKTRGQQVTLRCSPKSGHDTVSWYQQALGQGPQFIFQYYEEEERQRGNFPDRFSGHQFPNYSSELNVNALLLGDSALYLCASSLRRDYTGELFFGEGSRLTVL.